A single sample gave rise to the 20 T cell receptor beta chains below, sequenced in a study of blood T cells in healthy people across ages. Through a sample-barcoded 5' primer and a J-beta primer mix, a second PCR was run for about 7 to 12 cycles. MiXCR, run by TCRdb on the 5' RACE reads, gives a single entry per CDR3 protein. The table has about 730,000 distinct CDR3 sequences, about 42% seen once. Sequencing was done on a sample of blood. Receptor source: a woman between 55 and 75 years old in good health.

This clonotype was recorded a few times. The rearrangement joins TRBV21-1 to TRBJ2-1; the DNA was not compared with TRBD1, the D call given in the table. TRBV21-1 is designated a pseudogene. The CDR3 is 19 amino acids. The CDR3 loop reads CASSKALTTGGPLNHEQFF. CDR3 DNA sequence: TGTGCCAGCAGCAAAGCGCTCACGACAGGGGGACCCTTAAACCATGAGCAGTTCTTC.

This clonotype occurred a few times. J is TRBJ1-2 and V is TRBV6-6; 7 bases agree with TRBD1. Germline V gene data show CDR1 as MNHNY and CDR2 as SVGAGI (reference sequence). The junction had 4 bases not matched to a gene; V was cut back by 7 bases and J by 2 bases. There are 13 residues in the CDR3. As DNA, the CDR3 is TGTGCCAGCACTCAGGGACAGAACTATGGCTACACCTTC. This codes for CASTQGQNYGYTF.

This clonotype came up a few times. The chain links TRBV29-1 to TRBJ2-6, with D unresolved. V was pared by 3 bases and J by 0 bases, with 9 bases between. Per the germline V gene, CDR1 is SQVTM and CDR2 is ANQGSEA. CDR3 length equals 15 residues. Here the CDR3 reads CSVDVGGSGANVLTF. As DNA, the CDR3 is TGCAGCGTTGATGTCGGCGGCTCTGGGGCCAACGTCCTGACTTTC. The variable domain in full, completed from reference TRBV29-1 and TRBJ2-6, reads SAVISQKPSRDICQRGTSLTIQCQVDSQVTMMFWYRQQPGQSLTLIATANQGSEATYESGFVIDKFPISRPNLTFSTLTVSNMSPEDSSIYLCSVDVGGSGANVLTFGAGSRLTVL.

The table lists this clonotype with a few counts. This chain joins TRBV7-2 and TRBJ2-7; TRBD1 might be the D (6 bases). The end of the DNA aligns better with TRBJ2-5, so the J call may be wrong. From germline, CDR1 is SGHTA and CDR2 FQGNSA. This CDR3 has 17 residues. The CDR3 nucleotides are TGTGCCAGCAGCTTAGGGACAGTCGGGAAGAGTAGCGAGACCCAGTACTTC. Its protein is CASSLGTVGKSSETQYF.

This chain joins TRBV30 and TRBJ2-7, with D possibly matching TRBD1 (5 bases). The CDR3 sequence is 16 residues long. Trimming removed 3 bases at V and 4 bases at J, with 22 bases between. Germline V gene sequence: CDR1 GTSNPN, CDR2 SVGIG (reference sequence). CDR3 nucleotides: TGTGCCTGGAGAAGTTTTGAGGTGTCAGGGTGGTACGAGCAGTACTTC. Its translation: CAWRSFEVSGWYEQYF.

The chain links TRBV5-6 to TRBJ2-7; TRBD2 matches at 10 bases. Looked up from germline, CDR1 is SGHDT and CDR2 is YYEEEE. The CDR3 length is 15 residues. The V segment lost 3 bases and the J segment 7 bases; nucleotides outside the gene matches: 10. The CDR3 bases are TGTGCCAGCAGCTCAGCGGGGGGGCCATACAATGAGCAGTACTTC. Translated: CASSSAGGPYNEQYF. Combining the CDR3 with reference TRBV5-6 and TRBJ2-7 gives the whole variable domain DAGVTQSPTHLIKTRGQQVTLRCSPKSGHDTVSWYQQALGQGPQFIFQYYEEEERQRGNFPDRFSGHQFPNYSSELNVNALLLGDSALYLCASSSAGGPYNEQYFGPGTRLTVT.

The CDR3 region is CAVSFGAGYTF. The CDR3 DNA is TGTGCCGTCAGTTTTGGGGCCGGCTACACCTTC. The chain couples TRBV12-3 or TRBV12-4 to TRBJ1-2, with D perhaps TRBD1 (5 bases). The CDR3 sequence is 11 residues long. V lost 11 bases to trimming and J lost 8 bases, with 15 bases between them.

This rearrangement joins TRBV18 to TRBJ2-7, with 7 positions matching TRBD1. This CDR3 comprises 15 residues. Trimming took 4 bases from V and 2 from J; bases not matched to a gene: 8. Germline V gives CDR1 KGHSH, CDR2 LQKENI. The CDR3, as DNA: TGTGCCAGCTCACATACCGGGACAGAGACCTACGAGCAGTACTTC. Encoded protein: CASSHTGTETYEQYF.

V gene TRBV7-2 combines with J gene TRBJ2-5, with 7 bases aligning to TRBD2. V shed 5 bases and J 5 bases; nucleotides not matched to a gene: 14. Germline CDR1 and CDR2: SGHTA and FQGNSA. The CDR3 spans 16 residues. Here the CDR3 DNA reads TGTGCCAGCAGCCTACGGACTAGTAGGATCGCGGAGACCCAGTACTTC. It translates to CASSLRTSRIAETQYF.

The rearrangement uses TRBV12-3 or TRBV12-4 and TRBJ2-1; 8 bases fit TRBD1. The CDR3 consists of 13 residues. The V segment lost 5 bases and the J segment 7 bases; nucleotides outside the gene matches: 4. The CDR3 region has the DNA TGTGCCAGCAGTACCGGGACAGGAAATGAGCAGTTCTTC. It is translated as CASSTGTGNEQFF.

The rearrangement joins TRBV29-1 to TRBJ1-2, with 10 bases identical to TRBD1. This CDR3 is 14 amino acids long. The V segment lost 3 bases and the J segment 3 bases; nucleotides outside the gene matches: 4. The germline CDR1 and CDR2 sequences are SQVTM and ANQGSEA. CDR3 sequence (DNA): TGCAGCGTTGATTTGGGACAGGGGTACTATGGCTACACCTTC. Translating gives CSVDLGQGYYGYTF. Using reference TRBV29-1 and TRBJ1-2 for the parts outside the CDR3, the full variable domain is SAVISQKPSRDICQRGTSLTIQCQVDSQVTMMFWYRQQPGQSLTLIATANQGSEATYESGFVIDKFPISRPNLTFSTLTVSNMSPEDSSIYLCSVDLGQGYYGYTFGSGTRLTVV.

V gene TRBV12-3 or TRBV12-4 combines with J gene TRBJ2-6; 9 positions match TRBD1. This CDR3 contains 17 residues. Germline trimming cut 5 bases from V and 1 base from J; bases unmatched to any gene: 6. For the CDR3, the DNA is TGTGCCAGCAGTATTGACAGGGGGTTTTCTGGGGCCAACGTCCTGACTTTC. This sequence encodes CASSIDRGFSGANVLTF.

The chain is built from TRBV27 and TRBJ1-5, with a possible D match to TRBD1 (5 bases). The V gene's germline CDR1 is MNHEY and CDR2 SMNVEV (reference sequence). Trimming took 3 bases from V and 2 from J, leaving 11 bases between them. The CDR3 runs to 15 residues. The CDR3 DNA is TGTGCCAGCAGTTTCCAGGGCGCGGGCAATCAGCCCCAGCATTTT. Translation: CASSFQGAGNQPQHF.

The V gene is TRBV20-1, the J gene TRBJ1-2; a possible D gene is TRBD1 (6 bases). Trimming shortened V by 2 bases and J by 8 bases, and 21 bases separated the two germline ends. CDR1 is DFQATT and CDR2 is SNEGSKA in the germline V gene (reference sequence). The CDR3 runs to 15 residues. The CDR3 bases are TGCAGTGCTAGACGTTTGTCGGGTCAGGGGTCGGGCTACACCTTC. This encodes CSARRLSGQGSGYTF.

The J gene is TRBJ1-6, the V gene TRBV10-1; D may be TRBD1 (6 bases). The CDR3 has 13 amino acids. Germline V lookup: CDR1 WNHNN, CDR2 SYGVQD (reference sequence). V was trimmed by 3 bases and J by 7 bases, leaving 7 bases between them. This CDR3 is CASSEQGNSPLHF. Written as DNA, the CDR3 is TGCGCCAGCAGTGAACAGGGAAATTCACCCCTCCACTTT.

This rearrangement joins TRBV3-1 to TRBJ2-3, with TRBD2 identical over 8 bases. CDR3 length: 18 residues. CDR1 is LGHDT, CDR2 YNNKEL, per germline (reference sequence). The V segment lost 2 bases and the J segment 2 bases; nucleotides outside the gene matches: 12. The CDR3 sequence: CASSQSGTSILTTDTQYF. CDR3 in DNA: TGTGCCAGCAGCCAAAGTGGGACTAGTATTCTGACCACAGATACGCAGTATTTT.

This clonotype has a count of ten or more. The rearrangement uses TRBV20-1 and TRBJ1-1, with 7 bases lining up with TRBD1. Germline V gene lookup returns CDR1 DFQATT and CDR2 SNEGSKA (reference sequence). The CDR3 contains 13 residues. V was pared by 2 bases and J by 11 bases, with 11 bases of the junction left unmatched. CDR3 sequence reads: CSARPGQEVHAFF. The CDR3 bases are TGCAGTGCTAGACCCGGACAGGAGGTTCATGCTTTCTTT.

A few counts support this clonotype. The chain is built from TRBV6-2 or TRBV6-3 and TRBJ2-1, with D perhaps given as TRBD1 or TRBD2 (6 bases each). The germline CDR1 and CDR2 sequences are MNHEY and SVGEGT. The V end lost 8 bases, the J end lost 3 bases, and 8 bases lay between the germline ends. The CDR3 covers 12 residues. The CDR3 sequence is CASEGGYNEQFF. CDR3 coding DNA: TGTGCCAGCGAGGGGGGCTACAATGAGCAGTTCTTC.

This clonotype was observed a handful of times. The chain uses TRBV7-3 and TRBJ2-4, with TRBD1 matching 8 bases. J was trimmed by 2 bases and V by 5 bases; bases with no gene match: 5. This CDR3 region has 15 residues. Germline values: CDR1 SGHTA, CDR2 FQGTGA. The CDR3 DNA reads TGTGCCAGCAGCCTGCAGGGGGCCTCCAAAAACATTCAGTACTTC. Residues: CASSLQGASKNIQYF.

The rearrangement uses TRBV29-1 and TRBJ2-1; D remains unclear. Trimming pared 8 bases from V and 0 bases from J, leaving 17 bases between. Germline V CDR1 and CDR2: SQVTM, ANQGSEA. There are 15 residues in the CDR3. As DNA, the CDR3 is TGCAGCTCTGCGGTTAGCTCGGGCTCCTACAATGAGCAGTTCTTC. Protein sequence: CSSAVSSGSYNEQFF.